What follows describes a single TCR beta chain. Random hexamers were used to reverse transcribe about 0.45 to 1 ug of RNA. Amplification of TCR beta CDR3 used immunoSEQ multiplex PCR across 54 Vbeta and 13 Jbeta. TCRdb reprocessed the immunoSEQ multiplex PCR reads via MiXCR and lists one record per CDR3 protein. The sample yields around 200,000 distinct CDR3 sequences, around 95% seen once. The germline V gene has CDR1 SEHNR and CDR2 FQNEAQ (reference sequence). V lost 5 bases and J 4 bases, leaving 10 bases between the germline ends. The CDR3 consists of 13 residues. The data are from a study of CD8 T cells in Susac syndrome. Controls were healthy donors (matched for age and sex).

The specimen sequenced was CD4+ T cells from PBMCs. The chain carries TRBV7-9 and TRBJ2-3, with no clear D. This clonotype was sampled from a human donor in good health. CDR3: CASSQRTADTQYF. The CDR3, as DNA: TGTGCCAGCAGCCAGCGTACCGCAGATACGCAGTATTTT.